This T cell receptor (beta chain) originates from a study of T cells in Graves' hyperthyroidism and ophthalmopathy. TCR beta CDR3 regions were amplified from RNA transcripts. Initially, a first-round RT-PCR of the TCR CDR3 employed the HTBI primer set. One entry per CDR3 protein results from TCRdb running MiXCR on the multiplex PCR reads. Of about 270,000 distinct CDR3 sequences in the sample, around 22% are singletons; the top ten hold roughly 60%. Disease duration was under 3 months in the ophthalmopathy patients, who also had a Clinical Activity Score of at least 3 and a NOSPECS grade of at least 4. Patients with uncontrolled infections, other autoimmune diseases, pregnancy or lactation were excluded. It was around 10 ml of fresh peripheral blood that supplied the PBMCs. This clonotype has at least ten counts. The specimen sequenced was blood. This TCR was recovered from a man aged 25-40 years with Graves' ophthalmopathy.

In nucleotides, the CDR3 is TGTGCCAGCAGAGAAACTAGTGGGGCCATGGTCTACACCTTC. It codes for CASRETSGAMVYTF. This chain joins TRBV28 and TRBJ1-2, with D tentatively TRBD1 (5 bases). The CDR3 is 14 amino acids. V gave up 6 bases and J gave up 10 bases, with 21 bases separating them. Germline-derived CDR1 and CDR2 are MDHEN and SYDVKM.